The TCR beta chain described here comes from a study of blood T cell repertoires in COVID-19. Sequencing was performed with immunoSEQ multiplex PCR; in TCRdb, only in-frame clones are kept and a portion is missing. The sample yields 300,000 to 450,000 clones, around 84% seen once. Germline V lookup: CDR1 MDHEN, CDR2 SYDVKM. This CDR3 spans 13 amino acids. The J segment lost 7 bases and the V segment lost 6 bases, leaving 1 base of the junction unmatched. The source of this sequence is a human donor with acute or convalescent COVID-19. The donor label of this sample is uncertain. Material: peripheral blood. The V call is TRBV28, the J call TRBJ1-4, with TRBD1 matching 11 bases. The CDR3, as DNA: TGTGCCAGCAGGGGACAGGGGGGTGAAAAACTGTTTTTT. This sequence encodes CASRGQGGEKLFF.